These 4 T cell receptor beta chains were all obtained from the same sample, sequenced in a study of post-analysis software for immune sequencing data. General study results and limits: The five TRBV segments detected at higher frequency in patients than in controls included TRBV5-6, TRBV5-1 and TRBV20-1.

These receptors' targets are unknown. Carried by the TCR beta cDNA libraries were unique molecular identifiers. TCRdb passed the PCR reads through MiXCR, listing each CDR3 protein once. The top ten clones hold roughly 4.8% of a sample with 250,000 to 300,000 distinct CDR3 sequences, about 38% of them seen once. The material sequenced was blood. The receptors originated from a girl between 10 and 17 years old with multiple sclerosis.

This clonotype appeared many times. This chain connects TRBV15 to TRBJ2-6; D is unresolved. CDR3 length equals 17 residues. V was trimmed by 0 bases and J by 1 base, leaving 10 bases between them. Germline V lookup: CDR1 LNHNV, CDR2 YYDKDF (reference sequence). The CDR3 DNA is TGTGCCACCAGCAGAGAAGCCGGAATATCTGGGGCCAACGTCCTGACTTTC. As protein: CATSREAGISGANVLTF.

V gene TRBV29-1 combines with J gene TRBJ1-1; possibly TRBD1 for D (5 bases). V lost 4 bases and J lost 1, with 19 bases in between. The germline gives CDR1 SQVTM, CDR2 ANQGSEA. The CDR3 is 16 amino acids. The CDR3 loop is CSVAGEQGVGNTEAFF. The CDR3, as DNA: TGCAGCGTTGCCGGTGAGCAGGGCGTAGGGAACACTGAAGCTTTCTTT.

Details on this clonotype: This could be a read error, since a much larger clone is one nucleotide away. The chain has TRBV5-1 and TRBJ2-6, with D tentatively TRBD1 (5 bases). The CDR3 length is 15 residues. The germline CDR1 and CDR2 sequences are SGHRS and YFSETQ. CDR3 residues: CASSLLISGANALTF. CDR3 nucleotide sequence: TGCGCCAGCAGCTTACTAATCTCTGGGGCCAACGCCCTGACTTTC.

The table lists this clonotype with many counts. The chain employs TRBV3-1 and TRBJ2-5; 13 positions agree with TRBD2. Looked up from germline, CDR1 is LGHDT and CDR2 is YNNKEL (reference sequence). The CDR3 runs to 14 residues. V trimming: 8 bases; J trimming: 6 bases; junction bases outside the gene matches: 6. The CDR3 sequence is CASELAGGPQTQYF. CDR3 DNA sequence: TGTGCCAGCGAACTAGCGGGGGGGCCGCAGACCCAGTACTTC.